Listed below are T cell receptor beta chains from one sample, sequenced in a study of cytomegalovirus exposure and HLA in healthy donors. Some clones are missing from TCRdb's copy, which holds only in-frame ones; the method was immunoSEQ multiplex PCR. The repertoire includes approximately 150,000 clones, 70% to 90% of them detected once, and 6.5% to 7.5% sits in the top ten. The specimen was PBMCs. The receptors stem from a woman aged 30 to 39 in good health and CMV-seropositive. Both conserved end residues are part of each CDR3. D genes are given only for firm matches. Clone size appears in some rows only: once, few, many, or a class for an expanded clone.

TRBJ2-1 | . | TRBD2 | TRBV2 | TGTGCCAGCAGTGTAGCGGGGGGGCCGGGGAATGAGCAGTTCTTC | CASSVAGGPGNEQFF
TRBJ2-1 | . | . | TRBV7-8 | TGTGCCAGCAGCCTAAGGGGGACCCTCTACAATGAGCAGTTCTTC | CASSLRGTLYNEQFF
TRBJ2-7 | . | TRBD1 | TRBV6-5 | TGTGCCAGCAGTTATATACGGACAGGGGACCCCTACGAGCAGTACTTC | CASSYIRTGDPYEQYF
TRBJ1-5 | . | . | TRBV7-2 | TGTGCCAGCAGCTTACCTAATCAGCCCCAGCATTTT | CASSLPNQPQHF
TRBJ2-7 | . | TRBD1 | TRBV27 | TGTGCCAGCAGTGCACGACAGGGAATATACGAGCAGTACTTC | CASSARQGIYEQYF
TRBJ1-2 | . | . | TRBV7-2 | TGTGCCAGCAGTGTTGACCGGGGAGGTGGCTACACCTTC | CASSVDRGGGYTF
TRBJ1-5 | . | . | TRBV2 | TGTGCCAGCAGTGGTCCAGGGAAGGATCAGCCCCAGCATTTT | CASSGPGKDQPQHF
TRBJ2-7 | once | TRBD2 | TRBV6-5 | TGTGCCAGCAGTTACTGGCGGGGGGGGGTTGGGTACGAGCAGTACTTC | CASSYWRGGVGYEQYF
TRBJ1-2 | . | . | TRBV7-8 | TGTGCCAGCAGCGACAGAGGCTATGGCTACACCTTC | CASSDRGYGYTF
TRBJ1-1 | . | . | TRBV7-2 | TGTGCCAGCAGCCTATTCTCTGAAGCTTTCTTT | CASSLFSEAFF
TRBJ2-6 | . | TRBD1 | TRBV6-1 | TGTGCCAGCAGTGGGTGGGACAGGGCTGGGGCCAACGTCCTGACTTTC | CASSGWDRAGANVLTF
TRBJ1-2 | . | TRBD1 | TRBV5-1 | TGCGCCAGCAGCCTGGGCCCGGGACAGGGAGGCTGGGGCTACACCTTC | CASSLGPGQGGWGYTF
TRBJ1-5 | . | . | TRBV13 | TGTGCCAGCAGCCTGTACTATAGCAATCAGCCCCAGCATTTT | CASSLYYSNQPQHF
TRBJ1-5 | . | . | TRBV5-8 | TGTGCCAGCAGCCCAAGGACGGGGTATAGCAATCAGCCCCAGCATTTT | CASSPRTGYSNQPQHF
TRBJ2-3 | . | . | TRBV7-2 | TGTGCCAGCAGCCCCGCGGGGCGGTCTAAGTATTTT | CASSPAGRSKYF
TRBJ1-3 | . | . | TRBV7-9 | TGTGCCAGCAGCCGTCAGGGTACGGGAAACACCATATATTTT | CASSRQGTGNTIYF
TRBJ1-5 | . | TRBD1 | TRBV10-2 | TGCGCCAGCATGGACAGGGCGAATCAGCCCCAGCATTTT | CASMDRANQPQHF
TRBJ1-2 | . | . | TRBV25-1 | TGTGCCAGCGGGGGGGGGTCCCAAACTGGTGGCTACACCTTC | CASGGGSQTGGYTF
TRBJ2-2 | . | . | TRBV30 | TGTGCCTGGAGTCTGCGAACCGGGGAGCTGTTTTTT | CAWSLRTGELFF
TRBJ2-3 | . | TRBD1 | TRBV9 | TGTGCCAGCAGCGAGGGACAGGGTACTAGCACAGATACGCAGTATTTT | CASSEGQGTSTDTQYF
TRBJ2-3 | . | TRBD2 | TRBV27 | TGTGCCAGCAGTTACGGGACTAGCGGGAGCACAGATACGCAGTATTTT | CASSYGTSGSTDTQYF
TRBJ1-2 | . | . | TRBV5-6 | TGTGCCAGCAGCCCGGGCGGGGGGGGCTGGAGTGGCTACACCTTC | CASSPGGGGWSGYTF
TRBJ1-4 | . | TRBD1 | TRBV27 | TGTGCCAGCAGTTTATTAGGGACAGGGAGTATAGGAAAACTGTTTTTT | CASSLLGTGSIGKLFF
TRBJ2-7 | . | TRBD1 | TRBV10-1 | TGCGCCAGCAGTGAGTCGACAGGGGTTTCCCCTACCTACGAGCAGTACTTC | CASSESTGVSPTYEQYF
TRBJ2-2 | . | . | TRBV5-6 | TGTGCCAGCAGCTTGGGCGGAGGGATTTCACCCGGGGAGCTGTTTTTT | CASSLGGGISPGELFF
TRBJ1-1 | . | . | TRBV7-2 | TGTGCCAGCAGCTTAAGGGGTTCAGGGCCCTACATTCCGAACACTGAAGCTTTCTTT | CASSLRGSGPYIPNTEAFF
TRBJ2-3 | . | TRBD2 | TRBV5-1 | TGCGCCAGCAGCTCGGTGACTAGCGCCGACTTTTTAGATACGCAGTATTTT | CASSSVTSADFLDTQYF
TRBJ1-5 | . | . | TRBV27 | TGTGCCAGCAGTTTTAACGGGCAGGGTAAGAGCAATCAGCCCCAGCATTTT | CASSFNGQGKSNQPQHF
TRBJ2-1 | once | . | TRBV25-1 | TGTGCCAGCAATGTCGGGGACACCTCCTACAATGAGCAGTTCTTC | CASNVGDTSYNEQFF
TRBJ2-5 | few | . | TRBV4-2 | TGTGCCAGCAGCCAAGGACCCCCCGCTAGCCAAGAGACCCAGTACTTC | CASSQGPPASQETQYF
TRBJ2-1 | . | TRBD1 | TRBV29-1 | TGCAGCGTTGGACAGGGGGGTCCCTACAATGAGCAGTTCTTC | CSVGQGGPYNEQFF